Listed here are 19 T cell receptor beta chains from one sample, sequenced in a study of shared clonotypes between healthy human individuals. Method: immunoSEQ multiplex PCR; TCRdb's copy keeps in-frame clones and lacks some. Found here are 2 million to 3 million clones, 93% of them singletons; the top ten hold 0.36%. Specimen: naive CD4+ T cells from PBMCs. Subset denoted: CD45RA+ positively selected. The receptors derive from a man aged 18 to 35 in good health. Some clones in this sample may be carry-over from other donors' samples.

This chain joins TRBV5-1 and TRBJ1-3; D call uncertain. Trimming removed 0 bases at V and 4 bases at J, with 11 bases between. The germline V gene has CDR1 SGHRS and CDR2 YFSETQ. The CDR3 is 15 residues long. CDR3 in DNA: TGCGCCAGCAGCTTGGAGGCGGCCCAGGGAAACACCATATATTTT. Protein product: CASSLEAAQGNTIYF. The full variable domain, in which reference TRBV5-1 and TRBJ1-3 provide the parts outside the CDR3, is KAGVTQTPRYLIKTRGQQVTLSCSPISGHRSVSWYQQTPGQGLQFLFEYFSETQRNKGNFPGRFSGRQFSNSRSEMNVSTLELGDSALYLCASSLEAAQGNTIYFGEGSWLTVV.

The gene calls are TRBV28 and TRBJ2-1; TRBD1 agrees at 10 bases. This CDR3 comprises 14 residues. Germline V gene data show CDR1 as MDHEN and CDR2 as SYDVKM. V lost 8 bases, J lost 4 bases, and 5 bases stayed unmatched. The DNA of the CDR3 is TGTGCCAGCGGGGACAGGGGACCGTACAATGAGCAGTTCTTC. It encodes CASGDRGPYNEQFF.

CDR3: CASSYSEPQGTEAFF. The CDR3, as DNA: TGTGCCAGCAGTTACTCGGAGCCCCAAGGAACTGAAGCTTTCTTT. The chain is built from TRBV6-6 and TRBJ1-1; no reliable D call. The CDR3 has 15 residues. V was cut by 0 bases and J by 5 bases, with 13 bases left in between. The germline gives CDR1 MNHNY, CDR2 SVGAGI (reference sequence).

The chain carries TRBV27 and TRBJ2-7; no firm D call. The CDR3 length is 13 residues. Germline V gene sequence: CDR1 MNHEY, CDR2 SMNVEV (reference sequence). Trimming removed 5 bases at V and 2 bases at J, with 10 bases between. In DNA, the CDR3 is TGTGCCAGCAGTAGGGTCGTGGCCTACGAGCAGTACTTC. Amino acids: CASSRVVAYEQYF.

The rearrangement links TRBV19 to TRBJ2-3; no clear D. With 8 bases removed from V and 11 bases from J, the gap between germline ends came to 23 bases. Germline-derived CDR1 and CDR2 are LNHDA and SQIVND (reference sequence). The CDR3 extends over 14 amino acids. CDR3 residues: CASSDRSYPSGQYF. CDR3 sequence (DNA): TGTGCCAGTTCAGATCGGTCCTACCCTAGTGGGCAGTATTTT.

V gene TRBV19 combines with J gene TRBJ1-5; D possibly corresponds to TRBD1 (6 bases). This CDR3 has 17 residues. Trimming stripped 3 bases from V and 5 bases from J, with 20 bases between. In germline, CDR1 is LNHDA, CDR2 SQIVND (reference sequence). CDR3 in DNA: TGTGCCAGTAGTATCTTCTGGGGCGGGGGGGCGGATCAGCCCCAGCATTTT. Its translation is CASSIFWGGGADQPQHF. The whole variable domain, remainder taken from reference TRBV19 and TRBJ1-5, is DGGITQSPKYLFRKEGQNVTLSCEQNLNHDAMYWYRQDPGQGLRLIYYSQIVNDFQKGDIAEGYSVSREKKESFPLTVTSAQKNPTAFYLCASSIFWGGGADQPQHFGDGTRLSIL.

V gene TRBV28 combines with J gene TRBJ2-2; D may be TRBD1 (5 bases). Germline lookup yields CDR1 MDHEN and CDR2 SYDVKM. The V end was cut by 6 bases, the J end by 5 bases, with 19 bases between. This CDR3 contains 16 residues. The DNA for the CDR3 is TGTGCCAGCAGCGCGCTACAGGTTCGGCGAACCGGGGAGCTGTTTTTT. This translates into CASSALQVRRTGELFF.

The chain employs TRBV28 and TRBJ1-1, with TRBD1 identical over 7 bases. Trimming cost V 4 bases and J 8 bases; bases outside gene matches: 10. Germline CDR1 MDHEN, CDR2 SYDVKM. The CDR3 is 14 amino acids. Written as DNA, the CDR3 is TGTGCCAGCAGTTCCGGACAGGACCCCGCGGAAGCTTTCTTT. Translated, it gives CASSSGQDPAEAFF.

The chain carries TRBV5-5 and TRBJ1-4; D not certain. CDR3 size: 11 residues. Trimming cost V 4 bases and J 14 bases, with 12 bases left between them. Germline assignment: CDR1 SGHKS and CDR2 YYEKEE (reference sequence). The CDR3 DNA reads as TGTGCCAGCAGCGAGAGTAGGGTGCTGTTTTTT. Encoded protein: CASSESRVLFF. Full variable domain (remainder filled in from reference TRBV5-5 and TRBJ1-4): DAGVTQSPTHLIKTRGQQVTLRCSPISGHKSVSWYQQVLGQGPQFIFQYYEKEERGRGNFPDRFSARQFPNYSSELNVNALLLGDSALYLCASSESRVLFFGSGTQLSVL.

The chain combines TRBV5-4 with TRBJ1-1, with 9 positions matching TRBD1. Per the germline V gene, CDR1 is SGHNT and CDR2 is YYREEE (reference sequence). The CDR3 runs 15 residues. After removal of 0 bases from V and 3 bases from J, the junction contained 3 bases not matched to a gene. In nucleotides, the CDR3 is TGTGCCAGCAGCTTGGTGACAGGGGGATACACTGAAGCTTTCTTT. This encodes CASSLVTGGYTEAFF.

The J gene is TRBJ2-7, the V gene TRBV11-1, with 8 bases identical to TRBD2. This CDR3 region has 14 residues. Germline CDR1 is SGHAT and CDR2 is FQDESV (reference sequence). Trimming removed 5 bases from V and 3 bases from J; junction bases left unmatched: 6. CDR3: CASSPGGARYEQYF. CDR3 nucleotides: TGTGCCAGCAGCCCCGGGGGGGCCCGCTACGAGCAGTACTTC.

CDR3 loop: CSVEGSGGTPLEQYF. As DNA, the CDR3 is TGCAGCGTTGAAGGGTCAGGGGGTACCCCTCTCGAGCAGTACTTC. The genes are TRBV29-1 and TRBJ2-7; 7 positions match TRBD1. The V gene's germline CDR1 is SQVTM and CDR2 ANQGSEA. This CDR3 spans 15 amino acids. The V gene end was trimmed by 1 base and the J gene end by 6 bases; junction bases not matched to a gene: 12.

Concerning this clone: This sample also contains other DNA sequences that code for the same CDR3. V and J are TRBV9 and TRBJ2-3, with D possibly matching TRBD2 (5 bases). The CDR3 is 14 amino acids. The germline V and J ends were trimmed by 4 bases and 0 bases, with 9 bases remaining between them. The germline V gene has CDR1 SGDLS and CDR2 YYNGEE. The CDR3 sequence: CASSPRTSTDTQYF. The CDR3 nucleotides read TGTGCCAGCAGCCCGCGGACTAGCACAGATACGCAGTATTTT. Full variable domain (outside the CDR3, taken from reference TRBV9 and TRBJ2-3): DSGVTQTPKHLITATGQRVTLRCSPRSGDLSVYWYQQSLDQGLQFLIQYYNGEERAKGNILERFSAQQFPDLHSELNLSSLELGDSALYFCASSPRTSTDTQYFGPGTRLTVL.

Details on this clone: Other DNA sequences in the same sample also yield this CDR3. V usage is TRBV28 and J usage is TRBJ2-3; TRBD1 aligns across 9 bases. CDR3 length equals 13 residues. V was pared by 6 bases and J by 6 bases, with 4 bases of the junction left unmatched. The germline gives CDR1 MDHEN, CDR2 SYDVKM. CDR3 region: CASRDRGTDTQYF. In DNA, the CDR3 is TGTGCCAGCAGGGACAGGGGTACGGATACGCAGTATTTT.

The chain uses TRBV19 and TRBJ1-1; no reliable D call. This CDR3 comprises 14 residues. The V end lost 3 bases, the J end lost 1 base, and 9 bases lay between the germline ends. Per the germline V gene, CDR1 is LNHDA and CDR2 is SQIVND (reference sequence). The CDR3 sequence is CASSIRTTNTEAFF. CDR3 nucleotides: TGTGCCAGTAGTATTCGGACGACGAACACTGAAGCTTTCTTT.

The J gene is TRBJ1-5, the V gene TRBV4-1, with 7 positions matching TRBD1. V gave up 4 bases and J gave up 0 bases; unmatched junction bases: 12. Germline-derived CDR1 and CDR2 are MGHRA and YSYEKL. This CDR3 has 18 amino acids. The CDR3 here is CASSRLPTGYYSNQPQHF. The CDR3 DNA follows: TGCGCCAGCAGCCGCCTACCGACAGGGTACTATAGCAATCAGCCCCAGCATTTT.

This sequence joins TRBV7-2 and TRBJ2-1; D gene ambiguous. CDR3 length: 16 residues. Germline CDR1 SGHTA, CDR2 FQGNSA. Trimming shortened V by 2 bases and J by 9 bases, and 20 bases separated the two germline ends. The CDR3 sequence: CASSLRPGLLSSEQFF. The CDR3 DNA reads TGTGCCAGCAGCTTAAGACCGGGTCTTCTAAGCAGTGAGCAGTTCTTC. The full variable domain, rest sourced from reference TRBV7-2 and TRBJ2-1, is GAGVSQSPSNKVTEKGKDVELRCDPISGHTALYWYRQSLGQGLEFLIYFQGNSAPDKSGLPSDRFSAERTGGSVSTLTIQRTQQEDSAVYLCASSLRPGLLSSEQFFGPGTRLTVL.

The chain recombines TRBV25-1 with TRBJ1-5; TRBD1 agrees at 7 bases. This CDR3 has 18 residues. V lost 3 bases and J lost 3; bases outside the gene matches: 14. Germline V gene data show CDR1 as MGHDK and CDR2 as SYGVNS. The CDR3 protein is CASSDTGTTEGANQPQHF. The DNA for the CDR3 is TGTGCCAGCAGTGATACCGGGACCACCGAGGGGGCCAATCAGCCCCAGCATTTT.

V gene TRBV29-1 combines with J gene TRBJ2-7; 7 positions agree with TRBD1. Germline CDR1 and CDR2: SQVTM and ANQGSEA. The CDR3 loop spans 13 amino acids. The ends lost 8 bases at V and 2 bases at J; junction bases unmatched: 9. DNA for the CDR3: TGCAGCACTTCGACAGGGAAGACCTACGAGCAGTACTTC. Encoded protein: CSTSTGKTYEQYF.